This T cell receptor (beta chain) was observed in a study of PD-1 blockade in classical Hodgkin lymphoma (dated by TCRdb to 2019 to 2021). The study in broad terms: Nivolumab dosing was 3 mg/kg intravenously every 2 weeks, continuing until either disease progression or unacceptable toxicity. The study used TCR beta sequencing and CyTOF to define a peripheral blood immune signature of response to PD-1 blockade in classical Hodgkin lymphoma.

The Qiagen DNeasy kit was used to extract genomic DNA both from unsorted PBMCs and from the negatively selected CD4+ and CD8+ fractions. Using primers that anneal to V and J segments, immunoSEQ multiplex PCR amplified the TCR beta CDR3 regions. A synthetic immune receptor repertoire was used to minimize amplification bias, and remaining bias was computationally removed after sequencing. The source study handled its data this way. Repertoire diversity was quantified as the Shannon entropy index using custom Python scripts. Unsorted, CD4+ and CD8+ repertoires were analyzed separately, except for combined analyses in which CD4+ and CD8+ sequences were merged in silico. A clone counted as expanded when the clone's frequency after treatment rose at least 2-fold relative to C1D1, and clones undetected at baseline were given a pseudocount of 0.5. Singleton clones were defined as clones with 0 or 1 copy at C1D1, and non-singleton clones were defined as clones with 2 or more copies. By matching protein sequences in sorted samples from the same patient, clones expanded in unsorted samples were annotated as CD4+, CD8+ or unknown. Wilcoxon tests on paired samples were used to test changes in diversity from C1D1 to C4D1. In TCRdb, the immuneACCESS table is reduced to in-frame sequences with V and J assigned. These tables do not hold every clone; where another copy was compared, an unresolved V gene accounts for under half, and the others remain unexplained. The DNA gave D and trimming, while V, J and clone size come from that table. The sample has 20,000 to 25,000 clones on record, 70% to 85% of them singletons. The ten largest clones add up to 15% to 20% of the sample.

What the work shows at the level of the full study, not this receptor alone: Diversity was lower in patients who began nivolumab less than 1 year after ASCT, so these patients were left out of later analyses to avoid confounding by immune reconstitution. CD4+ but not CD8+ TCR diversity rose significantly by C4D1 (p=0.0027 vs p=0.16), most apparent in complete responders (p=0.02). Among trial patients, those achieving complete response had baseline diversity similar to that of newly diagnosed patients, while diversity was significantly lower in partial responders and progressors. Baseline TCR diversity was reported to be lower in newly diagnosed patients than in healthy donors, and even lower in relapsed/refractory patients. The study covered only a single clinical trial cohort, and the causes of the repertoire differences, possibly disease activity or prior therapy, were still not defined.

Points on this clone: There is no known antigen for this receptor. Per-base qualities were not stored, and no clone one base away is much larger.

The meaning of the sample's time point label: cycle 4 day 1 (C4D1), after 5 to 7 weeks of nivolumab. Every trial patient had relapsed following autologous stem cell transplantation, and prior brentuximab vedotin exposure was what differed among cohorts A, B and C. The trial cohort comprised 60 or so patients with relapsed/refractory classical Hodgkin lymphoma whose best overall responses were complete response, partial response or progressive disease. Trial patients were treated with single-agent nivolumab in the multi-cohort phase II CheckMate 205 trial. An independent review committee assessed best overall response using the 2007 International Working Group response criteria. Trial PBMCs were collected immediately before nivolumab initiation (C1D1) and during therapy at cycle 2 day 1 and cycle 4 day 1. After peripheral blood was drawn into 8 mL Vacutainer Cell Preparation Tubes, PBMCs were isolated by centrifugation and then cryopreserved.

Source: peripheral blood mononuclear cells (PBMCs), taken before the fourth cycle of nivolumab. This sequence was found in a human donor with classical Hodgkin lymphoma.

The DNA sequence is as follows: TGTGCCAGCAGTGAACAATCGGGGCGGGTCACCGGGGAGCTGTTTTTT. It translates as CASSEQSGRVTGELFF. The sequence is built from TRBV6-1 and TRBJ2-2; the D region may be TRBD1 or TRBD2, each matching 5 bases equally. The CDR3 runs 16 residues from the cysteine to the phenylalanine. Only CDR3 DNA remains: 48 bases, in frame from the first base. V gives up 2 bases and J gives up 4 bases, and the segment between their germline ends measures 14 bases. The CDR1 and CDR2 encoded by the germline V gene are MNHNS and SASEGT.